The 17 T cell receptor beta chains reported below all come from one sample, sequenced in a study of control samples from healthy donors and cancer patients. Produced via immunoSEQ multiplex PCR; TCRdb's table is partial and in-frame only. This table has around 130,000 clones, about 90% appearing once. The sequencing sample was made of blood. All receptors come from a man aged 45-65 years in good health.

The V gene is TRBV15, the J gene TRBJ2-5, with D perhaps assigned TRBD1 or TRBD2 (6 bases each). CDR3 length: 14 residues. Germline assignment: CDR1 LNHNV and CDR2 YYDKDF (reference sequence). V shed 6 bases and J shed 5 bases, with 16 bases lying between them. The CDR3 nucleotides read TGTGCCACCAGTCCCAGAGGGGGGCGGGAGACCCAGTACTTC. This codes for CATSPRGGRETQYF.

The V call is TRBV18, the J call TRBJ1-4; TRBD1 is a possible D gene (5 bases). The CDR3 extends over 14 amino acids. Per the germline V gene, CDR1 is KGHSH and CDR2 is LQKENI. V gave up 3 bases and J gave up 4 bases, with 9 bases separating them. CDR3 nucleotides: TGTGCCAGCTCACCGAGGGGTAGTAATGAAAAACTGTTTTTT. It yields the protein CASSPRGSNEKLFF.

This chain joins TRBV2 and TRBJ1-4; no reliable D call. Germline V CDR1 and CDR2: SNHLY, FYNNEI. V was cut by 8 bases and J by 7 bases, with 14 bases left in between. This CDR3 contains 13 residues. DNA of the CDR3: TGTGCCAGCTTAAGAGCACGGGGTGAAAAACTGTTTTTT. Translating gives CASLRARGEKLFF.

This sequence joins TRBV29-1 and TRBJ1-1; unclear D gene. The CDR3 extends over 10 amino acids. V was cut by 7 bases and J by 6 bases, with 9 bases left in between. The germline V gene has CDR1 SQVTM and CDR2 ANQGSEA. The CDR3 bases are TGCAGCGCTACGAGGGCTGAAGCTTTCTTT. This encodes CSATRAEAFF.

The rearrangement links TRBV7-2 to TRBJ2-5, with 7 bases aligning to TRBD2. The V segment lost 5 bases and the J segment 4 bases; nucleotides outside the gene matches: 10. The CDR3 runs to 15 residues. From germline, CDR1 is SGHTA and CDR2 FQGNSA. Here the CDR3 DNA reads TGTGCCAGCAGCCCGTCCCTAGCGGCAGCAGAGACCCAGTACTTC. Translating it yields CASSPSLAAAETQYF.

The chain has TRBV30 and TRBJ2-1, with 9 bases lining up with TRBD1. With V trimmed by 0 bases and J by 2 bases, 2 bases remained unmatched. The length of the CDR3 is 15 residues. The V gene's germline CDR1 is GTSNPN and CDR2 SVGIG (reference sequence). The CDR3 loop is CAWSVRQGAYNEQFF. DNA of the CDR3: TGTGCCTGGAGTGTACGACAGGGGGCCTACAATGAGCAGTTCTTC.

The chain employs TRBV11-2 and TRBJ2-1, with D perhaps being TRBD1 or TRBD2 (6 bases each). The CDR3 extends over 14 amino acids. V dropped 3 bases and J dropped 6 bases, with 12 bases sitting between them. In germline, CDR1 is SGHAT, CDR2 FQNNGV. The CDR3 protein is CASSFLQGGNEQFF. In DNA form, the CDR3 reads TGTGCCAGCAGCTTCTTACAGGGAGGCAATGAGCAGTTCTTC.

V gene TRBV19 combines with J gene TRBJ1-2, with D unclear. CDR1 and CDR2 (germline): LNHDA, SQIVND (reference sequence). This CDR3 is built from 14 residues. Trimming took 6 bases from V and 1 from J, leaving 12 bases between them. In DNA, the CDR3 is TGTGCCAGTAGAGATGGGCGGGGTAACTATGGCTACACCTTC. Amino acid sequence: CASRDGRGNYGYTF.

The chain has TRBV11-2 and TRBJ2-6; D remains unclear. V was pared by 3 bases and J by 4 bases, with 19 bases between. Germline assignment: CDR1 SGHAT and CDR2 FQNNGV. The CDR3 covers 18 residues. The CDR3 spells CASSLTSDGSWGANVLTF. The CDR3 region has the DNA TGTGCCAGCAGCTTGACCTCGGACGGGTCCTGGGGGGCCAACGTCCTGACTTTC.

The chain links TRBV19 to TRBJ2-2, with 7 positions matching TRBD1. CDR1 LNHDA and CDR2 SQIVND come from the germline V gene (reference sequence). This CDR3 has 14 residues. The V gene end was trimmed by 7 bases and the J gene end by 5 bases; junction bases not matched to a gene: 7. CDR3 sequence reads: CASTPGQRTGELFF. The CDR3, as DNA: TGTGCCAGTACCCCGGGACAGCGTACCGGGGAGCTGTTTTTT.

This chain uses TRBV12-3 or TRBV12-4 with TRBJ1-2; D unresolved. Trimming cost V 2 bases and J 5 bases, with 9 bases left between them. The CDR3 is 13 amino acids. The CDR3 spells CASSLSGGYGYTF. The CDR3 DNA follows: TGTGCCAGCAGTTTATCGGGAGGGTATGGCTACACCTTC.

The gene calls are TRBV5-1 and TRBJ2-1; 12 nucleotides line up with TRBD1. With 4 bases clipped from V and 9 bases from J, the junction kept 2 bases outside the gene matches. In germline, CDR1 is SGHRS, CDR2 YFSETQ. This CDR3 contains 13 residues. The DNA for the CDR3 is TGCGCCAGCAGCCGGGACAGGGGGCCTGAGCAGTTCTTC. This sequence encodes CASSRDRGPEQFF.

V and J are TRBV5-1 and TRBJ2-7; 10 nucleotides line up with TRBD1. The length of the CDR3 is 14 residues. The V gene's germline CDR1 is SGHRS and CDR2 YFSETQ. J lost 5 bases, V lost 2 bases, and 4 bases had no gene match. The CDR3 sequence: CASSFTTGGHEQYF. The CDR3 nucleotides are TGCGCCAGCAGCTTCACGACAGGGGGCCACGAGCAGTACTTC.

The rearrangement joins TRBV3-1 (or the pseudogene TRBV3-2) to TRBJ1-1; TRBD1 matches 7 bases. Germline loops: CDR1 LGHDT, CDR2 YNNKEL (reference sequence). V shed 1 base and J 0 bases; nucleotides not matched to a gene: 2. The CDR3 is 15 residues long. The CDR3: CASSQAGQMNTEAFF. The CDR3 bases are TGTGCCAGCAGCCAAGCGGGACAGATGAACACTGAAGCTTTCTTT.

The rearrangement joins TRBV7-6 to TRBJ1-1; a possible D gene is TRBD1 (6 bases). Trimming took off 3 bases at V and 4 bases at J, with 12 bases between the two ends. The CDR3 length is 14 residues. Per the germline V gene, CDR1 is SGHVS and CDR2 is FNYEAQ. The CDR3 bases are TGTGCCAGCAGCTTCGGGGGCATGATCACTGAAGCTTTCTTT. Residues: CASSFGGMITEAFF.

CDR3 sequence: CATSEGTVYNSPLHF. DNA of the CDR3: TGTGCCACCAGCGAGGGGACCGTTTATAATTCACCCCTCCACTTT. The chain employs TRBV15 and TRBJ1-6; TRBD1 is a possible D gene (5 bases). The CDR3 spans 15 residues. With 5 bases removed from V and 4 bases from J, the gap between germline ends came to 12 bases. Per germline, CDR1 LNHNV and CDR2 YYDKDF (reference sequence).

The J gene is TRBJ1-2, the V gene TRBV2, with 11 nucleotides matching TRBD1. The CDR3 extends over 15 amino acids. J gave up 8 bases and V 4 bases, and 9 bases lay outside the gene matches. The germline V gene has CDR1 SNHLY and CDR2 FYNNEI. Here the CDR3 reads CASSAGGQGAWGYTF. The CDR3 DNA sequence: TGTGCCAGCAGTGCGGGAGGACAGGGGGCGTGGGGCTACACCTTC.